This is a list of T cell receptor beta chains from one sample in a study of cytomegalovirus exposure and HLA in healthy donors. Only in-frame clones appear in the TCRdb table, and some are missing; sequencing was by immunoSEQ multiplex PCR. The sample shows about 58,000 clones, more than 90% of them seen only once. Sample: PBMCs. All receptors come from a man between 18 and 29 years old in good health and CMV-seronegative. Each CDR3 is given with its conserved first and last residue. The D gene is left open where the match is weak. Rows give clone size only sometimes, using once, few, many, or a class for an expanded clone.

TRBV28,once,TRBD1,TRBJ2-7,TGTGCCAGCAGCAAAAGACAGGGGGCCTACGAGCAGTACTTC,CASSKRQGAYEQYF
TRBV5-4,few,TRBD1,TRBJ2-3,TGTGCCAGCAGCTCCGTGAGGGGACAGGGAACAGATACGCAGTATTTT,CASSSVRGQGTDTQYF
TRBV13,-,-,TRBJ2-3,TGTGCCAGCAGTAACCGGGACACCCTCACAGATACGCAGTATTTT,CASSNRDTLTDTQYF
TRBV18,-,-,TRBJ1-2,TGTGCCAGCTCACTTCTCTGGCTGGGCGGCTACACCTTC,CASSLLWLGGYTF
TRBV11-2,-,TRBD2,TRBJ2-1,TGTGCCAGCAGCCGTACTGGGACTAGCGGGACCTACAATGAGCAGTTCTTC,CASSRTGTSGTYNEQFF
TRBV28,few,TRBD1,TRBJ1-5,TGTGCCAGCAGGGCCGGGACAGTTAGCAATCAGCCCCAGCATTTT,CASRAGTVSNQPQHF
TRBV7-9,-,TRBD1,TRBJ1-1,TGTGCCAGCAGCAGTGACAGGGTCACTGAAGCTTTCTTT,CASSSDRVTEAFF
TRBV7-3,-,-,TRBJ2-6,TGTGCCAGCGGGTTAGGGGTGGATAGTTCTGGGGCCAACGTCCTGACTTTC,CASGLGVDSSGANVLTF
TRBV27,-,TRBD1,TRBJ2-7,TGTGCCAGCAGGGCTGGCGGGACAGGGGTTTATGAGCAGTACTTC,CASRAGGTGVYEQYF
TRBV18,-,TRBD2,TRBJ2-2,TGTGCCAGCTCACCAGCTAGCGGGATCAACACCGGGGAGCTGTTTTTT,CASSPASGINTGELFF
TRBV7-2,once,TRBD2,TRBJ2-3,TGTGCCAGCAGCTTCGGGACTAGCGGGAGGAGGCAGGGGATGGATACGCAGTATTTT,CASSFGTSGRRQGMDTQYF
TRBV19,-,-,TRBJ1-1,TGTGCCAGTAGTATTCCAACCGGCGGCTTTAACACTGAAGCTTTCTTT,CASSIPTGGFNTEAFF
TRBV28,-,TRBD1,TRBJ2-7,TGTGCCAGCAGAGGAGGGACAGGGCTAAGCATCTACTTC,CASRGGTGLSIYF
TRBV15,-,-,TRBJ2-1,TGTGCCACCAGCAGAGCAGGGGGGAAGCAGTTCTTC,CATSRAGGKQFF